Presented here are 15 T cell receptor beta chains from one specimen sequenced in a study of metastatic and nonmetastatic thyroid tumors. MiXCR reprocessed the PCR reads for TCRdb. The data contain around 8,000 clones, 20% to 30% of them singletons. Patients underwent thyroid surgery, and none had received any treatment before it. Sequences were obtained from adjacent normal tissue. The receptors derive from a female donor with papillary thyroid cancer or a benign thyroid nodule (not recorded which). Some clones in this sample may be carry-over from other donors' samples.

The chain uses TRBV11-3 and TRBJ1-1, with D hard to call. V was pared by 3 bases and J by 4 bases, with 9 bases between. Germline lookup yields CDR1 SGHNT and CDR2 YENEEA. The CDR3 spans 13 residues. CDR3 residues: CASSLSTVTEAFF. As DNA, the CDR3 is TGTGCCAGCAGCTTGTCGACGGTCACTGAAGCTTTCTTT.

The J gene is TRBJ2-2, the V gene TRBV14; the match to TRBD2 covers 10 bases. V lost 4 bases, J lost 4 bases, and 6 bases stayed unmatched. Germline V lookup: CDR1 SGHDN, CDR2 FVKESK. This CDR3 spans 16 amino acids. The CDR3 spells CASSLRLAGLTGELFF. CDR3 nucleotides: TGTGCCAGCAGCCTTAGACTAGCGGGCCTCACCGGGGAGCTGTTTTTT. Variable domain in full (rest from reference TRBV14 and TRBJ2-2): EAGVTQFPSHSVIEKGQTVTLRCDPISGHDNLYWYRRVMGKEIKFLLHFVKESKQDESGMPNNRFLAERTGGTYSTLKVQPAELEDSGVYFCASSLRLAGLTGELFFGEGSRLTVL.

The table lists this clone with a few counts. The chain carries TRBV4-2 and TRBJ2-2; D not certain. Germline loops: CDR1 LGHNA, CDR2 YNFKEQ. This CDR3 is built from 18 residues. V was clipped by 4 bases and J by 0 bases, with 18 bases between them. CDR3 coding DNA: TGTGCCAGCAGCCTAGGCGCATGGGGAAGTACGAACACCGGGGAGCTGTTTTTT. This encodes CASSLGAWGSTNTGELFF.

J is TRBJ2-5 and V is TRBV2; 11 nucleotides align to TRBD1. The CDR3 covers 16 residues. The germline V gene has CDR1 SNHLY and CDR2 FYNNEI. J lost 5 bases, V lost 2 bases, and 7 bases had no gene match. This CDR3 reads CASSETSGQGAETQYF. The CDR3 DNA is TGTGCCAGCAGTGAAACCAGTGGACAGGGGGCTGAGACCCAGTACTTC.

This clone was found once. The CDR3 spells CSAREASGAGEQYF. As DNA, the CDR3 is TGCAGTGCTAGAGAGGCTAGCGGGGCGGGAGAGCAGTACTTC. The chain couples TRBV20-1 to TRBJ2-7, with TRBD2 matching over 9 bases. This CDR3 comprises 14 residues. With 0 bases clipped from V and 7 bases from J, the junction kept 7 bases outside the gene matches. Looked up from germline, CDR1 is DFQATT and CDR2 is SNEGSKA (reference sequence).

This clone has a single count. The chain employs TRBV7-2 and TRBJ1-2, with 9 nucleotides matching TRBD1. This CDR3 has 15 amino acids. V dropped 5 bases and J dropped 5; count of bases not matched to a gene: 9. From germline, CDR1 is SGHTA and CDR2 FQGNSA. This CDR3 is CASSPRGQGVYGYTF. The CDR3 region has the DNA TGTGCCAGCAGCCCTAGGGGACAGGGAGTTTATGGCTACACCTTC.

This clone is classed as medium-sized. The chain has TRBV9 and TRBJ2-1; TRBD2 agrees at 11 bases. V shed 3 bases and J 8 bases; nucleotides not matched to a gene: 7. The CDR3 has 15 amino acids. Germline V CDR1 and CDR2: SGDLS, YYNGEE. CDR3 residues: CASSGLAGGPDEQFF. The CDR3 DNA is TGTGCCAGCAGCGGGTTAGCGGGGGGGCCGGATGAGCAGTTCTTC.

V is TRBV11-2 and J is TRBJ2-7; D is uncertain. Germline CDR1 and CDR2: SGHAT and FQNNGV. V lost 3 bases and J lost 7, with 10 bases in between. The CDR3 has 12 amino acids. The CDR3 DNA reads as TGTGCCAGCAGCTTTCGGGTAGGGGAGCAGTACTTC. It codes for CASSFRVGEQYF.

The chain is built from TRBV7-9 and TRBJ2-7; 8 positions match TRBD1. V gave up 2 bases and J gave up 8 bases; unmatched junction bases: 5. The germline V gene encodes CDR1 SEHNR and CDR2 FQNEAQ (reference sequence). The CDR3 is 13 amino acids. The CDR3 nucleotides read TGTGCCAGCAGCTTATCCGGACAGGGTCAGCAGTACTTC. Protein sequence: CASSLSGQGQQYF.

With respect to this clone: One base away lies a much larger clone, so this may be a sequencing read error. V gene TRBV9 combines with J gene TRBJ2-7; 7 bases align to TRBD2. The CDR3 runs 14 residues. Germline CDR1 and CDR2: SGDLS and YYNGEE. The CDR3 DNA follows: TGTGCCAGCAGCCCTCGGACTAGTGACTACGAGCAGTGCTTC. This gives the protein CASSPRTSDYEQCF.

This clone showed up many times. The chain combines TRBV5-1 with TRBJ1-6; maybe TRBD1 (5 bases). With 6 bases removed from V and 8 bases from J, the gap between germline ends came to 15 bases. Germline assignment: CDR1 SGHRS and CDR2 YFSETQ. The CDR3 runs to 14 residues. The DNA for the CDR3 is TGCGCCAGCACCCCTGCCGGGGGGTATTCACCCCTCCACTTT. Translation gives CASTPAGGYSPLHF.

The chain uses TRBV9 and TRBJ1-4, with 10 bases lining up with TRBD1. V trimming: 5 bases; J trimming: 12 bases; junction bases outside the gene matches: 13. The CDR3 runs to 15 residues. The germline CDR1 and CDR2 sequences are SGDLS and YYNGEE. CDR3 in DNA: TGTGCCAGCAGTGCTTCTATGGGACAGGGGAAAGAACTGTTTTTT. Translated, it gives CASSASMGQGKELFF.

By sample share, this clone is medium-sized. V and J are TRBV20-1 and TRBJ2-3, with TRBD2 matching 11 bases. This CDR3 is built from 16 residues. J gave up 4 bases and V 0 bases, and 6 bases lay outside the gene matches. CDR1 is DFQATT, CDR2 SNEGSKA, per germline (reference sequence). CDR3 sequence (DNA): TGCAGTGCTAGAGATTACCTAGCGGGGGGATCAGATACGCAGTATTTT. This gives the protein CSARDYLAGGSDTQYF.

By share, this clone counts as medium-sized (0.01 to 0.1%). The chain carries TRBV6-1 and TRBJ2-1; TRBD1 matches 7 bases. The germline V gene encodes CDR1 MNHNS and CDR2 SASEGT. Trimming cost V 5 bases and J 5 bases; bases outside gene matches: 9. The CDR3 covers 15 residues. CDR3 DNA sequence: TGTGCCAGCAGTCCGAGACAGGGTTCGAACAATGAGCAGTTCTTC. Its translation: CASSPRQGSNNEQFF.

This clone was observed a few times. An end of the junction does not agree with germline; a read error may underlie this. This chain joins TRBV12-3 or TRBV12-4 and TRBJ2-2; 8 nucleotides line up with TRBD2. The CDR3 has 15 amino acids. CDR3 loop: CATSSAGENTGELFF. Written as DNA, the CDR3 is TGTGCCACCAGTTCAGCGGGAGAGAACACCGGGGAGCTGTTTTTT.